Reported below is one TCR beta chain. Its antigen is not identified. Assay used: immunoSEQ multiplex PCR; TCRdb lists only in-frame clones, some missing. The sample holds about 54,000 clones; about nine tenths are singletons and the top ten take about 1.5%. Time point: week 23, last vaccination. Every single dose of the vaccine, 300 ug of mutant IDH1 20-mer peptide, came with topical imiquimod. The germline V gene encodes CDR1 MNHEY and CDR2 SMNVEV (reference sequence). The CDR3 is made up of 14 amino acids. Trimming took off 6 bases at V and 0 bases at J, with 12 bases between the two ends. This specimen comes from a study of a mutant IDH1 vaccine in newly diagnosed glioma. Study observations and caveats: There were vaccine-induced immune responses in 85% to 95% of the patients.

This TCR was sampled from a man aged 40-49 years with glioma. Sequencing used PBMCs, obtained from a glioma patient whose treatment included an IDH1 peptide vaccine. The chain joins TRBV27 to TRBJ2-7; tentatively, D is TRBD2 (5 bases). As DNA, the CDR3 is TGTGCCAGCAGCCCGAAGCGGACCTCCTACGAGCAGTACTTC. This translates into CASSPKRTSYEQYF.